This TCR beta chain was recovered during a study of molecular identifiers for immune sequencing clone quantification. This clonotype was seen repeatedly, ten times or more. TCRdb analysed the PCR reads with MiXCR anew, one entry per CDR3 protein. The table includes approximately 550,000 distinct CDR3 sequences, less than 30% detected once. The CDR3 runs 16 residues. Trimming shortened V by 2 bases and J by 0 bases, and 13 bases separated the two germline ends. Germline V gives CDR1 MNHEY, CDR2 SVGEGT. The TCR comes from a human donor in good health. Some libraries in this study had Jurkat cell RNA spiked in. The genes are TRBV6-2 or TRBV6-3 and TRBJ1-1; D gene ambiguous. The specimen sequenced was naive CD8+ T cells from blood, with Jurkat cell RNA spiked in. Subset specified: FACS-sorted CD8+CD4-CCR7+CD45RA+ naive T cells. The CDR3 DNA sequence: TGTGCCAGCAGTTACGGGGAAAAAGCGGTGAACACTGAAGCTTTCTTT. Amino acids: CASSYGEKAVNTEAFF.